Below are 12 T cell receptor beta chains sequenced from a single sample in a study of early T cells in non-severe SARS-CoV-2 infection. TCRdb called the 5' RACE reads again in MiXCR, with one record for every CDR3 protein. This table has about 83,000 distinct CDR3 sequences, around an eighth appearing once. The sequenced sample consisted of whole blood. The receptors here all came from an adult who was a healthcare worker with PCR-confirmed SARS-CoV-2 infection or an uninfected control (not recorded which).

V and J are TRBV24-1 and TRBJ2-2, with a tentative D call TRBD1 (5 bases). Germline CDR1 KGHDR, CDR2 SFDVKD. Trimming cost V 6 bases and J 6 bases, with 7 bases left between them. The length of the CDR3 is 12 residues. CDR3 protein: CATSRGPGELFF. The CDR3 nucleotides are TGTGCCACCAGTAGGGGCCCCGGGGAGCTGTTTTTT.

This chain connects TRBV29-1 to TRBJ2-5; D unclear. V lost 7 bases and J 0 bases, leaving 9 bases between the germline ends. The length of the CDR3 is 12 residues. Looked up from germline, CDR1 is SQVTM and CDR2 is ANQGSEA. Here the CDR3 DNA reads TGCAGCGCGAGGTGGAACCAAGAGACCCAGTACTTC. Amino acids: CSARWNQETQYF.

Turning to this clonotype: This sequence may be a read error, since a much larger clone differs from it by one base. This chain uses TRBV20-1 with TRBJ1-6, with D perhaps TRBD1 (6 bases). The germline CDR1 and CDR2 sequences are DFQATT and SNEGSKA (reference sequence). The CDR3 length is 14 residues. The V end was cut by 1 base, the J end by 9 bases, with 13 bases between. Written as DNA, the CDR3 is TGCAGTGCTAGAGGGGACACCGGAATTTCACCCCTCCACTTT. Amino acids: CSARGDTGISPLHF.

This clonotype was seen only a few times. The chain couples TRBV15 to TRBJ2-7; D gene uncertain. The CDR3 contains 16 residues. CDR1 and CDR2 (germline): LNHNV, YYDKDF (reference sequence). Trimming took off 1 base at V and 6 bases at J, with 19 bases between the two ends. The CDR3: CATSRAPVGPFGEQYF. As DNA, the CDR3 is TGTGCCACCAGCAGAGCCCCAGTCGGGCCATTCGGCGAGCAGTACTTC. The full variable domain, rest sourced from reference TRBV15 and TRBJ2-7, is DAMVIQNPRYQVTQFGKPVTLSCSQTLNHNVMYWYQQKSSQAPKLLFHYYDKDFNNEADTPDNFQSRRPNTSFCFLDIRSPGLGDTAMYLCATSRAPVGPFGEQYFGPGTRLTVT.

This clonotype has just a few counts. The V gene is TRBV30, the J gene TRBJ1-2; TRBD1 might be the D (6 bases). The CDR3 totals 11 residues. The V end lost 3 bases, the J end lost 10 bases, and 12 bases lay between the germline ends. Germline CDR1 and CDR2: GTSNPN and SVGIG (reference sequence). The DNA of the CDR3 is TGTGCCTGGAGCCAGGGGTCGGACTACACCTTC. Its translation is CAWSQGSDYTF. The variable domain in full, with the rest retrieved from reference TRBV30 and TRBJ1-2, is SQTIHQWPATLVQPVGSPLSLECTVEGTSNPNLYWYRQAAGRGLQLLFYSVGIGQISSEVPQNLSASRPQDRQFILSSKKLLLSDSGFYLCAWSQGSDYTFGSGTRLTVV.

This clonotype was detected a few times. The gene calls are TRBV5-1 and TRBJ2-7, with D unresolved. CDR1 is SGHRS, CDR2 YFSETQ, per germline. Between the trimmed V and J ends, which lost 1 base and 5 bases, there was a span of 13 bases. This CDR3 spans 14 amino acids. In DNA form, the CDR3 reads TGCGCCAGCAGCTTGTTCCCGGACCTTGACGAGCAGTACTTC. Its translation is CASSLFPDLDEQYF.

This clonotype was observed a few times. The rearrangement joins TRBV9 to TRBJ1-5; a possible D gene is TRBD1 (6 bases). Deletions cut 0 bases from V and 5 bases from J, with 12 bases between. The CDR3 is 15 amino acids. Per the germline V gene, CDR1 is SGDLS and CDR2 is YYNGEE. The CDR3 region is CASSVGGQRHQPQHF. The CDR3 DNA is TGTGCCAGCAGCGTAGGAGGACAGAGGCATCAGCCCCAGCATTTT.

As to this clonotype: A junction boundary mismatches the germline segment, possibly from a read error. V usage is TRBV7-6 and J usage is TRBJ2-1; D might be TRBD2 (6 bases). Per germline, CDR1 SGHVS and CDR2 FNYEAQ. The CDR3 runs to 12 residues. The chain's CDR3 is CASSLAYNEQFF. The CDR3 nucleotides are TGTGCCAGCAGCCTAGCGTACAATGAGCAGTTCTTC.

This clonotype was seen a few times. The CDR3 DNA reads TGCGCCAGCAGCCAGGGACACGGAGGGGAAGTCCTGACTTTC. The encoded protein is CASSQGHGGEVLTF. J is TRBJ2-6 and V is TRBV5-1, with D perhaps given as TRBD1 or TRBD2 (6 bases each). The germline gives CDR1 SGHRS, CDR2 YFSETQ. The V end lost 4 bases, the J end lost 13 bases, and 18 bases lay between the germline ends. The CDR3 has 14 residues.

This clonotype was counted at least ten times. The rearrangement uses TRBV30 and TRBJ2-3, with TRBD2 as a possible D gene (6 bases). The CDR3 runs to 13 residues. V gave up 7 bases and J gave up 5 bases, with 16 bases separating them. Per the germline V gene, CDR1 is GTSNPN and CDR2 is SVGIG (reference sequence). This CDR3 reads CALRRGPGDTQYF. The DNA for the CDR3 is TGTGCCTTGCGGAGGGGCCCGGGAGATACGCAGTATTTT. Variable domain in full (rest from reference TRBV30 and TRBJ2-3): SQTIHQWPATLVQPVGSPLSLECTVEGTSNPNLYWYRQAAGRGLQLLFYSVGIGQISSEVPQNLSASRPQDRQFILSSKKLLLSDSGFYLCALRRGPGDTQYFGPGTRLTVL.

This clonotype has a handful of counts. This chain uses TRBV3-1 with TRBJ2-5; D is ambiguous. V lost 4 bases and J 5 bases, leaving 8 bases between the germline ends. The CDR3 has 12 residues. The germline gives CDR1 LGHDT, CDR2 YNNKEL (reference sequence). CDR3 in DNA: TGTGCCAGCAGCCGCGAGAGGGAGACCCAGTACTTC. It yields the protein CASSRERETQYF.

This clonotype was seen only a few times. The chain joins TRBV9 to TRBJ2-5; no definite D call. The CDR3 totals 14 residues. In germline, CDR1 is SGDLS, CDR2 YYNGEE. V lost 0 bases and J 5 bases, leaving 11 bases between the germline ends. Here the CDR3 DNA reads TGTGCCAGCAGCGTAGAAGATTTCTCGGAGACCCAGTACTTC. It translates to CASSVEDFSETQYF. Variable domain in full (rest from reference TRBV9 and TRBJ2-5): DSGVTQTPKHLITATGQRVTLRCSPRSGDLSVYWYQQSLDQGLQFLIQYYNGEERAKGNILERFSAQQFPDLHSELNLSSLELGDSALYFCASSVEDFSETQYFGPGTRLLVL.